This entry features one TCR beta chain sequence. This CDR3 region has 16 residues. CDR1 is SGHRS, CDR2 YFSETQ, per germline. Trimming removed 0 bases at V and 2 bases at J, with 14 bases between. This record belongs to a study of T cell changes during pregnancy in multiple sclerosis. Data came from immunoSEQ multiplex PCR; TCRdb stores just in-frame clones and leaves some out. In the table there are 46,000 or so clones, roughly 90% of which are singletons. This receptor was identified in a female donor in good health, enrolled as a control in a pregnancy study. V usage is TRBV5-1 and J usage is TRBJ1-2, with D perhaps TRBD1 (5 bases). The sequenced sample was peripheral blood, obtained in the second trimester of pregnancy. The CDR3 region is CASSLGFGAANYGYTF. The CDR3 region has the DNA TGCGCCAGCAGCTTGGGTTTTGGGGCAGCGAACTATGGCTACACCTTC.